This T cell receptor beta chain was sequenced during a study of T cells after yellow fever vaccination. TCRdb redid the calling of the 5' RACE reads with MiXCR, one entry per CDR3 protein. Among approximately 120,000 distinct CDR3 sequences, 15% were seen once, and the ten largest hold roughly 41%. Trimming took 6 bases from V and 2 from J; bases not matched to a gene: 8. CDR1 DFQATT and CDR2 SNEGSKA come from the germline V gene (reference sequence). The CDR3 runs 14 residues. Source: CD8+ T cells sorted from PBMCs, taken 5 days after the yellow fever booster vaccination. The TCR comes from a man between 18 and 35 years old who received the YFV17D yellow fever vaccine. The V call is TRBV20-1, the J call TRBJ2-7; 9 positions agree with TRBD1. The CDR3 region is CSAHNGQGTYEQYF. CDR3 bases: TGCAGTGCCCACAACGGACAGGGGACCTACGAGCAGTACTTC.